This is a list of T cell receptor beta chains from one sample in a study of cytomegalovirus exposure and HLA in healthy donors. The data were produced by immunoSEQ multiplex PCR, yet TCRdb's version contains in-frame clones alone and is incomplete. The data show about 69,000 clones, with 55% to 75% seen just once and over 9.5% held by the top ten. Specimen: PBMCs. The receptors shown here come from a woman in her 30s in good health and CMV-seronegative. Both conserved end residues are part of each CDR3. D genes are given only for firm matches. Only some rows state a clone size, as once, few, many or a class for expanded clones.

TRBD2	.	TRBJ2-1	TRBV4-2	16	TGTGCCAGCAGCCGAGGGACTAGCGGCTCCTACAATGAGCAGTTCTTC	CASSRGTSGSYNEQFF
.	.	TRBJ2-3	TRBV2	15	TGTGCCAGCAGTGAGGGGGGATGGGCCGCAGATACGCAGTATTTT	CASSEGGWAADTQYF
TRBD1	.	TRBJ2-1	TRBV5-4	13	TGTGCATGCAGGGGGAGCTCCTACAATGAGCAGTTCTTC	CACRGSSYNEQFF
.	once	TRBJ2-5	TRBV7-6	15	TGTGCCAGCACCAATCCCCCCTCCAAACAGTTTGGCCAGTACTTC	CASTNPPSKQFGQYF
TRBD2	.	TRBJ2-1	TRBV29-1	14	TGCAGCGTTCTTTCGAGCGGGGGTCACAATGAGCAGTTCTTC	CSVLSSGGHNEQFF
TRBD1	.	TRBJ1-2	TRBV30	15	TGTGCCTGGAGTGTAAATGCGGGACAGGGTTTTGGCTACACCTTC	CAWSVNAGQGFGYTF
.	.	TRBJ1-1	TRBV7-2	12	TGTGCCAGCAGCTTAGGTCGCACTGAAGCTTTCTTT	CASSLGRTEAFF
TRBD1	once	TRBJ1-2	TRBV18	13	TGTGCCAGCTCACCGTCGGGACAGTTTGGCTACACCTTC	CASSPSGQFGYTF
.	.	TRBJ1-2	TRBV5-1	14	TGCGCCAGCAGCTTGTGGGCCGGAAACTATGGCTACACCTTC	CASSLWAGNYGYTF
.	.	TRBJ1-5	TRBV5-4	13	TGTGCCAGCAGCTTTGGATCGGGTCAGCCCCAGCATTTT	CASSFGSGQPQHF
TRBD1	few	TRBJ1-1	TRBV27	16	TGTGCCAGCAGTCCCTGGACAGGGGGATCCGGCACTGAAGCTTTCTTT	CASSPWTGGSGTEAFF
.	.	TRBJ1-6	TRBV7-6	18	TGTGCCAGCAGCTTAGGAATCCAATTCCAGGGAGGGGATTCACCCCTCCACTTT	CASSLGIQFQGGDSPLHF
TRBD2	.	TRBJ2-3	TRBV11-2	16	TGTGCCAGCAGCTCCCCTGGGCGGGGGGTAGGTGATACGCAGTATTTT	CASSSPGRGVGDTQYF
.	.	TRBJ2-1	TRBV10-3	14	TGTGCCGCTGGGGAGACTCTCAAAGGGAATGAGCAGTTCTTC	CAAGETLKGNEQFF
TRBD2	.	TRBJ2-7	TRBV6-5	15	TGTGCCAGCACCTCGGGGGGGGGCCGCTCCTACGAGCAGTACTTC	CASTSGGGRSYEQYF
.	.	TRBJ1-1	TRBV4-1	15	TGCGCCAGCAGCCAAATCGCACGTGGTTCGGCTGAAGCTTTCTTT	CASSQIARGSAEAFF
TRBD1	.	TRBJ1-2	TRBV11-2	15	TGTGCCAGCAGCTTCCGGGACAGCATTGACTATGGCTACACCTTC	CASSFRDSIDYGYTF
.	once	TRBJ1-1	TRBV30	14	TGTGCCCGGTCGACAGGAGGAGGGAACACTGAAGCTTTCTTT	CARSTGGGNTEAFF
TRBD2	.	TRBJ2-5	TRBV6-5	14	TGTGCCAGCAGTTACGGGGGGGGGAGAGAGACCCAGTACTTC	CASSYGGGRETQYF
.	.	TRBJ1-2	TRBV11-2	13	TGTGCCAGCAGCTTAGTCCCCCGCTATGGCTACACCTTC	CASSLVPRYGYTF
.	.	TRBJ1-5	TRBV5-1	15	TGCGCCAGCAGCTATCCCAGACAGCGTAATCAGCCCCAGCATTTT	CASSYPRQRNQPQHF
.	.	TRBJ1-2	TRBV14	13	TGTGCCAGCAGCCCGGGGTCGTTTAATGGCTACACCTTC	CASSPGSFNGYTF
.	.	TRBJ2-7	TRBV4-2	14	TGTGCCAGCAGCCAATTCCGGGACACCGGGGAGCAGTACTTC	CASSQFRDTGEQYF
.	.	TRBJ1-1	TRBV2	13	TGTGCCAGCAGGAACCGGGCCTTGGCGGGGGCTTTCTTT	CASRNRALAGAFF
.	.	TRBJ1-2	TRBV27	14	TGTGCCAGCAGTAAAAACTCCCCCAACTATGGCTACACCTTC	CASSKNSPNYGYTF
TRBD1	.	TRBJ1-5	TRBV19	14	TGTGCCAGTAGTCCCGGGACAGGAGTGCAGCCCCAGCATTTT	CASSPGTGVQPQHF
TRBD1	.	TRBJ2-7	TRBV7-2	15	TGTGCCAGCACCATCTCCCGGACAGGATCTTACGAGCAGTACTTC	CASTISRTGSYEQYF
.	.	TRBJ2-3	TRBV7-3	14	TGTGCCAGCAGCTTAGGGGCAGTCACAGATACGCAGTATTTT	CASSLGAVTDTQYF
TRBD1	.	TRBJ2-3	TRBV7-3	14	TGTGCCAGCAAGGAAGGACAGGGCACAGATACGCAGTATTTT	CASKEGQGTDTQYF
.	.	TRBJ2-2	TRBV9	15	TGTGCCAGCAGCCCCCAGTCTAGGATCGCCGGGGAGCTGTTTTTT	CASSPQSRIAGELFF
TRBD1	.	TRBJ1-4	TRBV30	14	TGTGCCTGCGCGGGACAGGCTCCATCTGAAAAACTGTTTTTT	CACAGQAPSEKLFF
TRBD1	.	TRBJ1-4	TRBV29-1	13	TGCAGCGTGGGGGACAGGGAATATGAAAAACTGTTTTTT	CSVGDREYEKLFF
.	few	TRBJ2-1	TRBV6-5	16	TGTGCCAGCAGTTTTGATAGCGGCCGATCCTACAATGAGCAGTTCTTC	CASSFDSGRSYNEQFF
.	.	TRBJ1-4	TRBV2	14	TGTGCCAGCAGCTGGGACTCTACTAATGAAAAACTGTTTTTT	CASSWDSTNEKLFF
TRBD1	.	TRBJ1-3	TRBV19	14	TGTGCCAGCTGGGACAGTTCCTCTGGAAACACCATATATTTT	CASWDSSSGNTIYF
TRBD2	few	TRBJ2-7	TRBV27	15	TGTGCCAGCAGTATCGCGGGGGGCCCTTCCTACGAGCAGTACTTC	CASSIAGGPSYEQYF
TRBD2	once	TRBJ2-3	TRBV13	17	TGTGCCAGCAGCCCGAAGGGACTAGCGGGGGACCTAGGTACGCAGTATTTT	CASSPKGLAGDLGTQYF
.	many	TRBJ2-1	TRBV4-2	16	TGTGCCAGCAGCCAAGATGGGGGGGGCCTATACAATGAGCAGTTCTTC	CASSQDGGGLYNEQFF
TRBD1	few	TRBJ2-7	TRBV27	13	TGTGCCAGCAGCCCCGGGACAGAGTACGAGCAGTACTTC	CASSPGTEYEQYF
TRBD1	.	TRBJ1-4	TRBV5-6	15	TGTGCCAGCAGCTTGGTTCGACAGGGGGGTGAAAAACTGTTTTTT	CASSLVRQGGEKLFF
TRBD1	.	TRBJ1-2	TRBV27	14	TGTGCCAGCAGTTTATCGACAGGGGTTGAGGGCTACACCTTC	CASSLSTGVEGYTF